The clone carrying this TCR beta chain was seen more than once but under ten times. The antigen is undetermined. The data derive from a study of blood T cells in healthy people across ages. About the research overall: In model experiments, template switching was able to capture about one barcoded beta molecule for every two T cells that were present.

The CDR3 has 18 residues. Germline CDR1 and CDR2: LGHDT and YNNKEL (reference sequence). The trim removed 4 bases at V and 4 bases at J, leaving 15 bases unmatched. A J-beta primer mix and a sample-barcoded 5' primer were used in a second PCR of about 6 to 12 cycles. Each CDR3 protein gets one entry after TCRdb re-called the 5' RACE reads with MiXCR. The sample has almost 550,000 distinct CDR3 sequences, less than 25% seen once. Collection of 8.5 to 10 milliliters of peripheral blood was performed for each donor. Study observations and caveats: It was found that TCR beta diversity correlated strongly with the percentage of naive T cells.

A further study also used this sample, focusing on T cells of mothers and their children.

The sequenced sample was blood. The sequence came from a boy aged 5-17 years in good health. This rearrangement joins TRBV3-1 to TRBJ2-3; TRBD2 matches at 9 bases. Written as DNA, the CDR3 is TGTGCCAGCAGCCCAAGGGCGGGGGGGCCGGTAGATCCAGATACGCAGTATTTT. Translated: CASSPRAGGPVDPDTQYF.